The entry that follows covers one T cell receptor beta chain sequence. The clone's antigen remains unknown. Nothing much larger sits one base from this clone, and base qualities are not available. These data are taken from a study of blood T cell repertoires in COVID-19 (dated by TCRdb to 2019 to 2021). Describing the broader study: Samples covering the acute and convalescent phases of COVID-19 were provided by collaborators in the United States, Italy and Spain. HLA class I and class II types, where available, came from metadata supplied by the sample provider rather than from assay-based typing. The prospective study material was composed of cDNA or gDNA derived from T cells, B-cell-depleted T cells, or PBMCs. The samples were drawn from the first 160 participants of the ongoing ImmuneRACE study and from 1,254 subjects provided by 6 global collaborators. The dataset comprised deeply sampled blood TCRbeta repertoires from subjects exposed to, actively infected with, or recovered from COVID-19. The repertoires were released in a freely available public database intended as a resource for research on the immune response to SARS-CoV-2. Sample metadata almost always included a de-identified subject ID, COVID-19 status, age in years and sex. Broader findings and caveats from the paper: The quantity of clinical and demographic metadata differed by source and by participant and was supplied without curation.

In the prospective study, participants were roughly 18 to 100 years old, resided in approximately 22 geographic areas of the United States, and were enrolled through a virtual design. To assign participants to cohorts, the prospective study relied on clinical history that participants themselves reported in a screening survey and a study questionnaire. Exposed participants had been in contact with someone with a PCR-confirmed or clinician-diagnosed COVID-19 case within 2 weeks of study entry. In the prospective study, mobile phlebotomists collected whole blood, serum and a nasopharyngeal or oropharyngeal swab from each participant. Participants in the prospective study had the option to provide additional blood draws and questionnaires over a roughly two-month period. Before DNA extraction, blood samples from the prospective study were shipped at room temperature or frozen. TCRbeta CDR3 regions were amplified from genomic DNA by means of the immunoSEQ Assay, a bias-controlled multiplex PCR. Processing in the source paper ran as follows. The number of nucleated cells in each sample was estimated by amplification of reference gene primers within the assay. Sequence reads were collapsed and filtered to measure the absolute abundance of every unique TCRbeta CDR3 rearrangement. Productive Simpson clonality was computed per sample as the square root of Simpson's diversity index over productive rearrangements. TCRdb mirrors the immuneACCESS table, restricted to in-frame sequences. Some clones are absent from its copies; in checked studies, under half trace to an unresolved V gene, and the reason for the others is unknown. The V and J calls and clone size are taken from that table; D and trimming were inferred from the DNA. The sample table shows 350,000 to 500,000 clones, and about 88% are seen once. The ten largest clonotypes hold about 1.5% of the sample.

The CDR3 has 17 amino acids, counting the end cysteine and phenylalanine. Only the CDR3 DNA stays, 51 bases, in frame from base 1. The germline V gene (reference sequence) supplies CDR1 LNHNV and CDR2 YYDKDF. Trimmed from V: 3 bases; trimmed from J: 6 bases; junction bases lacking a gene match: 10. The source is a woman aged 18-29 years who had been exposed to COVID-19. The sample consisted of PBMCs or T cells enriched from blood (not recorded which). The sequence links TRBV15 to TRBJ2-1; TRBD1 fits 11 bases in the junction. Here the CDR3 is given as CATSSSRTGGKANEQFF. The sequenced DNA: TGTGCCACCAGCAGTTCTCGGACAGGGGGCAAGGCCAATGAGCAGTTCTTC.